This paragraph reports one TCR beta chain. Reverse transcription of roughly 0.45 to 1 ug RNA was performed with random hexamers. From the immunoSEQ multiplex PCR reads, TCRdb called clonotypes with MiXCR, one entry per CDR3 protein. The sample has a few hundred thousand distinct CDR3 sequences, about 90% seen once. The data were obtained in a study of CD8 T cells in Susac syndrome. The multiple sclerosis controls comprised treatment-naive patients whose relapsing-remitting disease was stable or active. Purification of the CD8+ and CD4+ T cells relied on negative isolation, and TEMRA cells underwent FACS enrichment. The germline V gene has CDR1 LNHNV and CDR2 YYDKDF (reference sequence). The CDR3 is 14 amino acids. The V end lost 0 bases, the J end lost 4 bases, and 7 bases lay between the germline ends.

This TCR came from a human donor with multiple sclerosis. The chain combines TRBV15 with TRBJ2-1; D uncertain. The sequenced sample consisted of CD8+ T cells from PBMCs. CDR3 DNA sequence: TGTGCCACCAGCAGAGAGCGCGAGTACAATGAGCAGTTCTTC. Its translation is CATSREREYNEQFF.